This entry is about one T cell receptor (beta chain). Specified treatment: about 20 received Ad26.COV2.S at low or high dose, single or two shots; 5 received placebo; per-sample allocation not given. Sample collection was performed on day 63 after the first vaccine or placebo injection. The ends were cut back, 3 bases at V and 5 bases at J, with 14 bases in the middle. CDR1 is DFQATT, CDR2 SNEGSKA, per germline (reference sequence). CDR3 length: 14 residues. Method: immunoSEQ multiplex PCR; TCRdb's copy keeps in-frame clones and lacks some. Here the sample spans some 480,000 clones, approximately 88% being singletons. These data originate in a study of Ad26.COV2.S vaccination and SARS-CoV-2 variants.

The chain employs TRBV20-1 and TRBJ2-1; TRBD2 is a possible D gene (5 bases). The source of this sequence is a person aged 18-65 years who received the Ad26.COV2.S COVID-19 vaccine or a placebo. The sample in question was peripheral blood, obtained in a trial of Ad26.COV2.S vaccine versus placebo. DNA for the CDR3: TGCAGTGCTAGTGGGCTAGCTTTTAACAATGAGCAGTTCTTC. This sequence encodes CSASGLAFNNEQFF.